The rows below give T cell receptor beta chains drawn from one sample of a study of identical twins. Via MiXCR, TCRdb re-called the 5' RACE reads, giving one row per CDR3 protein. The table has roughly 540,000 distinct CDR3 sequences, approximately 22% seen once. This sample was shared with a second study, whose subject was T cells expressing NK-cell markers.

The sample comprised CD4+ T cells sorted from blood. The receptors originated from a woman aged 18-29 years in good health. Each CDR3 is given without its conserved first and last residue. Clone size is shown for a subset of rows, as once, few, many or a class of expanded clone.

clone size | J gene | V gene | CDR3 protein
NA | TRBJ1-2 | TRBV12-3/TRBV12-4 | ASSLGGRGNYGYT
NA | TRBJ2-3 | TRBV5-6 | ASSFTAADTQY
NA | TRBJ1-1 | TRBV20-1 | SAQGPGAFGGTEAF
once | TRBJ1-5 | TRBV20-1 | SAREGVEQPQH
few | TRBJ1-2 | TRBV20-1 | SARETGQNYGYT
NA | TRBJ2-7 | TRBV6-2/TRBV6-3 | ASSYSIAPYSYEQY
NA | TRBJ2-1 | TRBV6-7 | ASTRASSYNEQF
many | TRBJ2-1 | TRBV7-9 | ASSSYYSGRTRYEQF
NA | TRBJ2-2 | TRBV20-1 | SASGLAGDGELF
few | TRBJ1-2 | TRBV10-3 | AIRGSQPNGYT
NA | TRBJ1-1 | TRBV5-5 | ASSLIGGRLSTEAF
few | TRBJ2-7 | TRBV20-1 | SAFPVLAGGEDTYEQY
many | TRBJ2-1 | TRBV5-6 | ASSLDTRDEQF
few | TRBJ1-1 | TRBV6-5 | ATSLWGKAF
NA | TRBJ2-7 | TRBV7-2 | ASSLVRRGAYEQY
NA | TRBJ2-5 | TRBV5-6 | ASSFGRRETQY
NA | TRBJ1-6 | TRBV20-1 | SAQGQGNNSPLH
NA | TRBJ1-1 | TRBV20-1 | SATGDRVLTEAF
NA | TRBJ2-7 | TRBV7-2 | ASSLLGRATYEQY
NA | TRBJ1-4 | TRBV4-2 | ASSQDFPTNEKLF
few | TRBJ2-3 | TRBV29-1 | SVVPRRTDTQY
many | TRBJ1-1 | TRBV14 | ASSHRDRGPLNTEAF
NA | TRBJ2-7 | TRBV20-1 | SATVVAFGEQY
NA | TRBJ2-3 | TRBV7-2 | ASREPGDTQY
many | TRBJ2-7 | TRBV14 | ASSWPGQGKYEQY
NA | TRBJ2-5 | TRBV7-2 | ASSLMLRETQY
NA | TRBJ2-7 | TRBV7-8 | ARGTSGSSYEQY
few | TRBJ2-7 | TRBV12-3/TRBV12-4 | ASSLRPNRASHYEQY
many | TRBJ2-7 | TRBV24-1 | ATSDLGPNKQY